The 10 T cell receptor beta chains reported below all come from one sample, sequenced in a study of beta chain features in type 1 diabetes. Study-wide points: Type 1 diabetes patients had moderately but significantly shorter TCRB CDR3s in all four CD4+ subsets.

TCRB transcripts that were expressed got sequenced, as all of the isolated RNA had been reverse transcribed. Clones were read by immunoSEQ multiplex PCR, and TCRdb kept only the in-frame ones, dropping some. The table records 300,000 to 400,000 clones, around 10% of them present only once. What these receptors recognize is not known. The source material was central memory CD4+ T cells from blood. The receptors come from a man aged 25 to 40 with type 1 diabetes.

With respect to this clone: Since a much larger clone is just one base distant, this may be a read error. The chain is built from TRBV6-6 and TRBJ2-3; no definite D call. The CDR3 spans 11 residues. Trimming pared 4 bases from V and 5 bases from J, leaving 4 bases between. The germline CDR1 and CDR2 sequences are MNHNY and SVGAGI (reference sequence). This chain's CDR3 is CASSFLDTQYF. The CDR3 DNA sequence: TGTGCCAGCAGTTTTTTAGATACGCAGTATTTT.

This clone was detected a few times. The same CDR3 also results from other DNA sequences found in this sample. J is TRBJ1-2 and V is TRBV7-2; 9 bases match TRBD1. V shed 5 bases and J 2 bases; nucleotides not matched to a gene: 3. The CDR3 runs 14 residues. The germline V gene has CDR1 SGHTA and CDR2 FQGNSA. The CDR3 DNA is TGTGCCAGCAGCCAAGGACAGGGGAACTATGGCTACACCTTC. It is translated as CASSQGQGNYGYTF.

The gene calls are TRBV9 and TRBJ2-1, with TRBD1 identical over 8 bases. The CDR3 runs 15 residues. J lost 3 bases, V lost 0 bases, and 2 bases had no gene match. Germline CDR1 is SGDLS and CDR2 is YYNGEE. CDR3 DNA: TGTGCCAGCAGCGTAGAGGGGACAGGCTACAATGAGCAGTTCTTC. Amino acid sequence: CASSVEGTGYNEQFF. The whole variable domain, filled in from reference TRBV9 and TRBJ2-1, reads DSGVTQTPKHLITATGQRVTLRCSPRSGDLSVYWYQQSLDQGLQFLIQYYNGEERAKGNILERFSAQQFPDLHSELNLSSLELGDSALYFCASSVEGTGYNEQFFGPGTRLTVL.

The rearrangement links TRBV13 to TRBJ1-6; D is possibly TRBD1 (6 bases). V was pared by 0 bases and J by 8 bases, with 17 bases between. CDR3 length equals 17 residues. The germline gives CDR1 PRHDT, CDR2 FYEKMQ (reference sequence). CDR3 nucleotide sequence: TGTGCCAGCAGCTTAGGCCAAGTCAGGGGATTAGATTCACCCCTCCACTTT. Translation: CASSLGQVRGLDSPLHF. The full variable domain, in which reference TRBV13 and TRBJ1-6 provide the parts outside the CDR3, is AAGVIQSPRHLIKEKRETATLKCYPIPRHDTVYWYQQGPGQDPQFLISFYEKMQSDKGSIPDRFSAQQFSDYHSELNMSSLELGDSALYFCASSLGQVRGLDSPLHFGNGTRLTVT.

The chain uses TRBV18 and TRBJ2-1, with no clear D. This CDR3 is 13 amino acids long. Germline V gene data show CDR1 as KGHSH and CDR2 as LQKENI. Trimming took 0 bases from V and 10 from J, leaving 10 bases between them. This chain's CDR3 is CASSPPSSWEQFF. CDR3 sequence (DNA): TGTGCCAGCTCACCACCGAGTTCGTGGGAGCAGTTCTTC.

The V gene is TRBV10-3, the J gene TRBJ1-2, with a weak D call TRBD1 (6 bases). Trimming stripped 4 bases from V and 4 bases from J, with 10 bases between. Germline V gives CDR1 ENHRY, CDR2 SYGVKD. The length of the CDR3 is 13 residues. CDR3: CAISGTVTYGYTF. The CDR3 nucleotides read TGTGCCATCAGTGGGACAGTAACCTATGGCTACACCTTC.

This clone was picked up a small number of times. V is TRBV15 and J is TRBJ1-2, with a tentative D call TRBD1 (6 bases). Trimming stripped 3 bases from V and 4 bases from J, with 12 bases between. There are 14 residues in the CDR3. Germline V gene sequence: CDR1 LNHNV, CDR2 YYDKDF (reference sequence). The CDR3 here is CATSRERGSYGYTF. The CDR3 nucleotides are TGTGCCACCAGCAGGGAGAGGGGGTCCTATGGCTACACCTTC.

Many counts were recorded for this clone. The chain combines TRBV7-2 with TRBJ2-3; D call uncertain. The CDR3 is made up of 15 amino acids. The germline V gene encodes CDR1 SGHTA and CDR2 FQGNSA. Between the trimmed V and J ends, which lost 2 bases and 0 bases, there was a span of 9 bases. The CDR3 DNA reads TGTGCCAGCAGCTTACGCCCTACTAGCACAGATACGCAGTATTTT. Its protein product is CASSLRPTSTDTQYF. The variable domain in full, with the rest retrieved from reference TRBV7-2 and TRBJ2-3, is GAGVSQSPSNKVTEKGKDVELRCDPISGHTALYWYRQSLGQGLEFLIYFQGNSAPDKSGLPSDRFSAERTGGSVSTLTIQRTQQEDSAVYLCASSLRPTSTDTQYFGPGTRLTVL.

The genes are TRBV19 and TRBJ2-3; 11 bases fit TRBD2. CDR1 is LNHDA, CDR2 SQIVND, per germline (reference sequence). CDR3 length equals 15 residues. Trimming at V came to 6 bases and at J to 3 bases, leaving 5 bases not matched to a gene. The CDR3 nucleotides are TGTGCCAGTAGACTAGCGGGAGCCCGTACAGATACGCAGTATTTT. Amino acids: CASRLAGARTDTQYF.

This chain's CDR3 is CASRPSWGLRGEQYF. CDR3 nucleotides: TGTGCCAGCAGACCCTCCTGGGGCCTTCGGGGGGAGCAGTACTTC. J is TRBJ2-7 and V is TRBV6-6; the D gene is possibly TRBD2 (6 bases). Germline CDR1 reads MNHNY; CDR2 reads SVGAGI (reference sequence). This CDR3 has 15 residues. V dropped 6 bases and J dropped 7 bases, with 22 bases sitting between them.